This TCR beta chain was identified during a study of blood T cells in healthy people across ages. This CDR3 spans 15 amino acids. V lost 1 base and J 7 bases, leaving 17 bases between the germline ends. Germline CDR1 is MNHEY and CDR2 is SMNVEV (reference sequence). The authors ran a second PCR of roughly 7 to 11 cycles using a sample-barcoded 5' primer and a J-beta primer mix. Each CDR3 protein is one row after TCRdb ran MiXCR on the 5' RACE reads. The data show about 1,600,000 distinct CDR3 sequences, approximately 40% seen once. Regarding the study as a whole: It was the long-lived donors that had more naive CD4+ cells and higher diversity than aged donors.

This clonotype has only a few counts. Its target is not known. The TCR comes from a woman aged 18-30 years in good health. V gene TRBV27 combines with J gene TRBJ2-7; tentatively, D is TRBD1 (6 bases). The source material was blood. CDR3 DNA: TGTGCCAGCAGTTTATTTTCACAGGGCCCCGGGGAGCAGTACTTC. This sequence encodes CASSLFSQGPGEQYF.